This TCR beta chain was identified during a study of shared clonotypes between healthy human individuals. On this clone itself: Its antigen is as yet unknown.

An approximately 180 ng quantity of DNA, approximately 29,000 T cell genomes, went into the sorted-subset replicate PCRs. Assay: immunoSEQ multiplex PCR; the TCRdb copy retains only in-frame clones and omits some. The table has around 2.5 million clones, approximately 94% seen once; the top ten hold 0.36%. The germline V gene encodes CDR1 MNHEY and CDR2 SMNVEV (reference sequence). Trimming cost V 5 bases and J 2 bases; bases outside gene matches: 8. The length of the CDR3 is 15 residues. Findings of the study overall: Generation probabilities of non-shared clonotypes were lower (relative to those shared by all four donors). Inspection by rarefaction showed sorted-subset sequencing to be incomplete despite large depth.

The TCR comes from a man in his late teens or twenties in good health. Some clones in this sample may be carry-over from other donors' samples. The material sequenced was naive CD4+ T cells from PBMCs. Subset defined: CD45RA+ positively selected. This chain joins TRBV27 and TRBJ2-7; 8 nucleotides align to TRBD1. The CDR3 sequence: CASSPSDRDTYEQYF. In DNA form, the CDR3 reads TGTGCCAGCAGTCCGTCGGACAGGGACACCTACGAGCAGTACTTC.